Given below is one T cell receptor (beta chain) in context. Its recognized antigen is unknown. Qualities for individual bases were not recorded, and no much larger clone is one base off. V loses 4 bases, J loses 5 bases, and the germline ends lie 12 bases apart. Measured from the cysteine to the phenylalanine, the CDR3 is 13 residues long. Only the CDR3 DNA is retained, 39 bases long and in frame from the first base. In the germline V gene (reference sequence), CDR1 corresponds to SGHNT and CDR2 to YYREEE. The data stem from a study of STAT5B mutations in CD4+ large granular lymphocyte leukemia (dated by TCRdb to between 2021 and 2023). With respect to the entire study: Among the healthy controls, the CDR3 'QG' motif was associated with a particular HLA allele. The TCRbeta repertoires of CD4+ T-cell large granular lymphocyte leukemia patients were compared with the TCRbeta repertoires of healthy blood donors. Flow cytometry on FACSCanto II or FACSVerse showed that the purified fractions were more than 95% pure among lymphocytes.

TCRbeta rearrangements were sequenced from genomic DNA using the immunoSEQ assay at survey resolution. As for how the authors treated the data: In the TCR sequencing data, the lowest productive clonotype frequency that could be detected was 2.59 x 10-5. Only productive TCRbeta rearrangements, meaning sequences that were complete and in-frame, were kept for the analyses. Clonality for each sample was calculated as Simpson clonality in the immunoSEQ Analyzer version 3.0. Based on frequency, clones were grouped as very rare, small, medium, large (1-20%) or hyperexpanded (>20%). Generation probabilities were estimated with OLGA 1.2.3, V-gene circos plots were made with VDJtools, specificities were searched in VDJdb, and CDR3 motifs were identified with GLIPH. TCRdb stores this immuneACCESS table with in-frame sequences only. Part of the clones is absent; in the studies checked, under half of the shortfall reflects unresolved V genes, and no reason is known for the rest. For V, J and clone size, that table is used; D and trimming come from the DNA. This sample is represented by some 41,000 clones; approximately 84% of them were singletons. 0.35% of the sample goes to the ten largest clones.

General findings and caveats noted by the study authors: Main leukemic clonotypes were private to each patient, although about 25% appeared at low frequency in other patients' non-leukemic repertoires. CD4-sorted patient repertoires appeared more clonal than healthy CD4+ repertoires, and this difference persisted after removing the putative leukemic clones. TRBV06-family usage was enriched among the top patient clones (8/27) compared with healthy controls (2/35). The data were not HLA-matched, and the relatively small sample size could explain the higher clonality seen in CD4+ compared with CD8+ T-LGLL.

The healthy controls were around 40 blood donors, and the buffy coats of these donors were supplied by the Finnish Red Cross blood service. All TCR-sequenced material derived from peripheral blood: patient blood samples and healthy donor buffy coats. Ficoll-Hypaque gradient centrifugation was used to isolate peripheral blood mononuclear cells. CD4+ cells were purified magnetically from the buffy coats of healthy controls. The Gentra Puregene Cell and Tissue kit was used for genomic DNA extraction, and quantification was performed on a Qubit 2.0 fluorometer. The sequenced material came from CD4+ T cells from blood buffy coats. The receptor chain draws on TRBV5-4 and TRBJ1-2, with the D gene too uncertain to name. The receptor was isolated from a human donor in good health. The nucleotide sequence is TGTGCCAGCAGCCCGGATAGACTTTATGGCTACACCTTC. This sequence encodes CASSPDRLYGYTF.